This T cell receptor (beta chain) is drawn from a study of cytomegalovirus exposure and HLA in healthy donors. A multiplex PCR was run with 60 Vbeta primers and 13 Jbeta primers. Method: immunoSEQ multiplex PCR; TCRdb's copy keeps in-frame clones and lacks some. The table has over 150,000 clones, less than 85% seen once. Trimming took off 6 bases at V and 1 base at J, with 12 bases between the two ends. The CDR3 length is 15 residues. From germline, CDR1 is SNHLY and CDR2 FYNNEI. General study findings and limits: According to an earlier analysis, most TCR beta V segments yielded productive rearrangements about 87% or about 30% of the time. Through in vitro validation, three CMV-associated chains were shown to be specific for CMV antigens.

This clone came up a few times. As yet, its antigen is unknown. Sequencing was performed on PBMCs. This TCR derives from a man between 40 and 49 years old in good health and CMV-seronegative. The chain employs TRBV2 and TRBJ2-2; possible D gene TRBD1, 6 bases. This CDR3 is CASRQGLGNTGELFF. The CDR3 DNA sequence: TGTGCCAGCAGGCAGGGGCTGGGGAACACCGGGGAGCTGTTTTTT. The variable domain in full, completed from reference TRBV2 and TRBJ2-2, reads EPEVTQTPSHQVTQMGQEVILRCVPISNHLYFYWYRQILGQKVEFLVSFYNNEISEKSEIFDDQFSVERPDGSNFTLKIRSTKLEDSAMYFCASRQGLGNTGELFFGEGSRLTVL.